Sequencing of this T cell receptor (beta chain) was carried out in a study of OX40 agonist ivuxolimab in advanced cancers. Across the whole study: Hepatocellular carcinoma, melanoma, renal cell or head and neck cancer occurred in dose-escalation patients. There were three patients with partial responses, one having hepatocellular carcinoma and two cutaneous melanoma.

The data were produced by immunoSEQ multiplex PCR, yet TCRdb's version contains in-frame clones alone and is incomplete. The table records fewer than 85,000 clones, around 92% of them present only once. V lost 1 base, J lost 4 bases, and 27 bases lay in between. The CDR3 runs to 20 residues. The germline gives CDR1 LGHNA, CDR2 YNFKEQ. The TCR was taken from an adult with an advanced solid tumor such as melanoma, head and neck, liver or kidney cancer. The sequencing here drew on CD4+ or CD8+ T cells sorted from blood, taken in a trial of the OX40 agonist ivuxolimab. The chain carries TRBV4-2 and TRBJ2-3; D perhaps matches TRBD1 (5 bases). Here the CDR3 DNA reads TGTGCCAGCAGCCAAGCGGTCCCCCTGGGGCCGGGTATGAGGTCAGATACGCAGTATTTT. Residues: CASSQAVPLGPGMRSDTQYF.